The 27 T cell receptor beta chains below were found in one sample sequenced in a study of blood T cell repertoires in COVID-19. Data came from immunoSEQ multiplex PCR; TCRdb stores just in-frame clones and leaves some out. The sample lists about 500,000 clones, roughly nine tenths seen once, with about 8.2% in the top ten. The specimen sequenced was peripheral blood. Receptor source: a woman aged 45-60 years with COVID-19, enrolled during active disease.

The chain uses TRBV12-3 or TRBV12-4 and TRBJ1-1, with D uncertain. The CDR3 consists of 13 residues. V lost 3 bases and J 0 bases, leaving 5 bases between the germline ends. The CDR3 here is CASSFYMNTEAFF. The CDR3 DNA follows: TGTGCCAGCAGTTTTTACATGAACACTGAAGCTTTCTTT.

CDR3: CASSLGMGGSYGYTF. As DNA, the CDR3 is TGTGCCAGCAGCTTAGGGATGGGAGGATCCTATGGCTACACCTTC. The V and J genes are TRBV7-2 and TRBJ1-2, with D unresolved. The CDR3 is 15 residues long. V was cut by 1 base and J by 4 bases, with 13 bases left in between. The germline V gene encodes CDR1 SGHTA and CDR2 FQGNSA. Using reference TRBV7-2 and TRBJ1-2 for the parts outside the CDR3, the full variable domain is GAGVSQSPSNKVTEKGKDVELRCDPISGHTALYWYRQSLGQGLEFLIYFQGNSAPDKSGLPSDRFSAERTGGSVSTLTIQRTQQEDSAVYLCASSLGMGGSYGYTFGSGTRLTVV.

About this clone: A junction boundary mismatches the germline segment, possibly from a read error. This rearrangement joins TRBV11-2 to TRBJ1-4; D might be TRBD1 (6 bases). CDR1 is SGHAT and CDR2 is FQNNGV in the germline V gene. This CDR3 has 14 amino acids. As DNA, the CDR3 is TGTGCCAGCAGCTCAGGGGCAACTATTGAAAAACTGTTTTTT. Translation: CASSSGATIEKLFF.

This clone has just one count. The gene calls are TRBV20-1 and TRBJ2-1; D is perhaps TRBD2 (5 bases). The V gene lost 5 bases and the J gene lost 8 bases, with 7 bases spanning the gap. The CDR3 extends over 10 amino acids. Per germline, CDR1 DFQATT and CDR2 SNEGSKA (reference sequence). The DNA of the CDR3 is TGCAGTGCTGAGGGTCATGAGCAGTTCTTC. Its translation: CSAEGHEQFF.

The V and J genes are TRBV10-3 and TRBJ2-7, with TRBD2 as a possible D gene (7 bases). In germline, CDR1 is ENHRY, CDR2 SYGVKD. The CDR3 length is 16 residues. V lost 0 bases and J lost 5, with 17 bases in between. For the CDR3, the DNA is TGTGCCATCAGTGAGTCGCCGACGGGGGGCCCCAACGAGCAGTACTTC. Encoded protein: CAISESPTGGPNEQYF.

This clone has a handful of counts. The CDR3 here is CASSARTGNSNQPQHF. CDR3 bases: TGTGCCAGCAGTGCGCGGACAGGGAATAGCAATCAGCCCCAGCATTTT. The chain joins TRBV6-1 to TRBJ1-5; 8 bases line up with TRBD1. Germline assignment: CDR1 MNHNS and CDR2 SASEGT. With V trimmed by 4 bases and J by 0 bases, 5 bases remained unmatched. The CDR3 runs to 16 residues.

This clone was seen just once. The chain couples TRBV12-5 to TRBJ2-2; 10 bases are shared with TRBD2. This CDR3 comprises 16 residues. The V segment lost 0 bases and the J segment 9 bases; nucleotides outside the gene matches: 7. Germline values: CDR1 LGHNT, CDR2 FRNRAP. CDR3 DNA: TGTGCTAGTGGTTTGGTACTAGGACTAGCGGCCCGGGAGCTGTTTTTT. Its protein is CASGLVLGLAARELFF.

The chain links TRBV28 to TRBJ1-3; tentatively, D is TRBD1 (6 bases). Deletions cut 8 bases from V and 6 bases from J, with 17 bases between. The CDR3 runs to 14 residues. The germline V gene has CDR1 MDHEN and CDR2 SYDVKM. The CDR3 DNA follows: TGTGCCAGCCTTTCTGTAGGGGGAGTAAACACCATATATTTT. This gives the protein CASLSVGGVNTIYF. The full variable domain, rest sourced from reference TRBV28 and TRBJ1-3, is DVKVTQSSRYLVKRTGEKVFLECVQDMDHENMFWYRQDPGLGLRLIYFSYDVKMKEKGDIPEGYSVSREKKERFSLILESASTNQTSMYLCASLSVGGVNTIYFGEGSWLTVV.

The chain combines TRBV2 with TRBJ2-1; TRBD2 matches at 12 bases. CDR1 SNHLY and CDR2 FYNNEI come from the germline V gene. The CDR3 has 16 amino acids. The trim removed 4 bases at V and 9 bases at J, leaving 10 bases unmatched. CDR3 in DNA: TGTGCCAGCAGTGCTTCTACTAGCGGGGGGCGGGTTGAGCAGTTCTTC. Translation gives CASSASTSGGRVEQFF.

V and J are TRBV5-1 and TRBJ2-6; D gene uncertain. V was pared by 4 bases and J by 0 bases, with 5 bases between. Germline-derived CDR1 and CDR2 are SGHRS and YFSETQ. This CDR3 region has 14 residues. The CDR3 here is CASSGSSGANVLTF. As DNA, the CDR3 is TGCGCCAGCAGCGGTAGCTCTGGGGCCAACGTCCTGACTTTC. The full variable domain, in which reference TRBV5-1 and TRBJ2-6 provide the parts outside the CDR3, is KAGVTQTPRYLIKTRGQQVTLSCSPISGHRSVSWYQQTPGQGLQFLFEYFSETQRNKGNFPGRFSGRQFSNSRSEMNVSTLELGDSALYLCASSGSSGANVLTFGAGSRLTVL.

The genes are TRBV30 and TRBJ1-2; 8 nucleotides line up with TRBD1. The germline V gene encodes CDR1 GTSNPN and CDR2 SVGIG (reference sequence). The CDR3 is 12 amino acids. The V segment lost 5 bases and the J segment 8 bases; nucleotides outside the gene matches: 7. The CDR3 loop reads CAWVDRGEGYTF. CDR3 nucleotides: TGTGCCTGGGTAGACAGGGGCGAAGGCTACACCTTC.

V is TRBV5-3 and J is TRBJ2-7; TRBD1 is a possible D gene (6 bases). TRBV5-3 is identified as an open reading frame with a role that is uncertain. This CDR3 spans 10 amino acids. Trimming left V 6 bases short and J 6 bases short, with 7 bases between. CDR3 nucleotide sequence: TGTGCCAGAATAGGGGGCGAGCAGTACTTC. Translating gives CARIGGEQYF.

This clone was seen a single time. The chain links TRBV11-1 to TRBJ2-3, with D perhaps TRBD1 (6 bases). This CDR3 spans 14 amino acids. Germline CDR1 is SGHAT and CDR2 is FQDESV (reference sequence). DNA for the CDR3: TGTGTCGCAGGTCCGGACAGAAGCACAGATACGCAGTATTTT. This codes for CVAGPDRSTDTQYF.

The chain recombines TRBV9 with TRBJ2-1, with 7 bases identical to TRBD2. The CDR3 sequence is 16 residues long. The germline gives CDR1 SGDLS, CDR2 YYNGEE. J gave up 1 base and V 0 bases, and 4 bases lay outside the gene matches. The CDR3, as DNA: TGTGCCAGCAGCGTAGGCGGGAGCGATTCCTACAATGAGCAGTTCTTC. This sequence encodes CASSVGGSDSYNEQFF.

The chain couples TRBV6-6 to TRBJ1-6; tentatively, D is TRBD1 (6 bases). This CDR3 is 14 amino acids long. Trimming removed 4 bases from V and 5 bases from J, with 9 bases in between. Germline V CDR1 and CDR2: MNHNY, SVGAGI (reference sequence). The CDR3 region is CASSLRGNNSPLHF. The DNA of the CDR3 is TGTGCCAGCAGTTTGAGGGGGAATAATTCACCCCTCCACTTT.

The V call is TRBV18, the J call TRBJ2-3; D unclear. Germline V lookup: CDR1 KGHSH, CDR2 LQKENI. The CDR3 contains 14 residues. With 2 bases removed from V and 1 base from J, the gap between germline ends came to 7 bases. This chain's CDR3 is CASSPEYGTDTQYF. CDR3 in DNA: TGTGCCAGCTCACCAGAGTACGGCACAGATACGCAGTATTTT.

The chain combines TRBV28 with TRBJ2-7; weak D call: TRBD2 (6 bases). V lost 6 bases to trimming and J lost 7 bases, with 13 bases between them. CDR3 length: 12 residues. Per germline, CDR1 MDHEN and CDR2 SYDVKM. CDR3 region: CASREAGKEQYF. DNA of the CDR3: TGTGCCAGCAGAGAGGCGGGGAAAGAGCAGTACTTC.

The rearrangement uses TRBV11-2 and TRBJ2-7; 9 nucleotides agree with TRBD2. V gave up 1 base and J gave up 3 bases; unmatched junction bases: 10. This CDR3 has 17 amino acids. The germline CDR1 and CDR2 sequences are SGHAT and FQNNGV. The CDR3 DNA follows: TGTGCCAGCAGCTTAGGGGATCTAGCGGGGTTTGGCTACGAGCAGTACTTC. It specifies CASSLGDLAGFGYEQYF. The whole variable domain, remainder taken from reference TRBV11-2 and TRBJ2-7, is EAGVAQSPRYKIIEKRQSVAFWCNPISGHATLYWYQQILGQGPKLLIQFQNNGVVDDSQLPKDRFSAERLKGVDSTLKIQPAKLEDSAVYLCASSLGDLAGFGYEQYFGPGTRLTVT.

The chain combines TRBV5-1 with TRBJ2-3; 7 bases map to TRBD1. Germline CDR1 and CDR2: SGHRS and YFSETQ. CDR3 length: 12 amino acids. The junction had 5 bases not matched to a gene; V was cut back by 8 bases and J by 5 bases. Written as DNA, the CDR3 is TGCGCCAGTCGTACAGGGGAAGATACGCAGTATTTT. It specifies CASRTGEDTQYF.

This sequence joins TRBV3-1 (or the pseudogene TRBV3-2) and TRBJ2-7, with D possibly matching TRBD2 (5 bases). The ends were cut back, 1 base at V and 4 bases at J, with 8 bases in the middle. The CDR3 is 13 residues long. Per the germline V gene, CDR1 is LGHDT and CDR2 is YNNKEL (reference sequence). CDR3 bases: TGTGCCAGCAGCCAAGCTAGCTGGTACGAGCAGTACTTC. Its protein is CASSQASWYEQYF.

The chain carries TRBV18 and TRBJ1-1; 7 nucleotides agree with TRBD1. The V segment lost 10 bases and the J segment 4 bases; nucleotides outside the gene matches: 21. The CDR3 length is 17 residues. Per the germline V gene, CDR1 is KGHSH and CDR2 is LQKENI. The CDR3 DNA follows: TGTGCCAACTCCAAGACAGGGAGGATACGAGGGGGCACTGAAGCTTTCTTT. Its translation is CANSKTGRIRGGTEAFF. The whole variable domain, remainder taken from reference TRBV18 and TRBJ1-1, is NAGVMQNPRHLVRRRGQEARLRCSPMKGHSHVYWYRQLPEEGLKFMVYLQKENIIDESGMPKERFSAEFPKEGPSILRIQQVVRGDSAAYFCANSKTGRIRGGTEAFFGQGTRLTVV.

The genes are TRBV6-6 and TRBJ2-3, with 7 bases aligning to TRBD1. Germline V CDR1 and CDR2: MNHNY, SVGAGI (reference sequence). The CDR3 sequence is 15 residues long. Trimming at V came to 6 bases and at J to 3 bases, leaving 9 bases not matched to a gene. The CDR3, as DNA: TGTGCCAGCAGCCCTACAGGGGAGCAGACAGATACGCAGTATTTT. It yields the protein CASSPTGEQTDTQYF.

The rearrangement uses TRBV28 and TRBJ1-5; no clear D. V was clipped by 2 bases and J by 7 bases, with 3 bases between them. Per germline, CDR1 MDHEN and CDR2 SYDVKM. This CDR3 is built from 11 residues. CDR3 in DNA: TGTGCCAGCAGTTTACGGCAGCCCCAGCATTTT. Amino acids: CASSLRQPQHF.

The V gene is TRBV7-6, the J gene TRBJ2-2; possibly TRBD1 for D (6 bases). V lost 5 bases and J lost 3, with 10 bases in between. This CDR3 is 14 amino acids long. The germline gives CDR1 SGHVS, CDR2 FNYEAQ. CDR3 sequence (DNA): TGTGCCAGCAGCCCGGACAGTTACACCGGGGAGCTGTTTTTT. This gives the protein CASSPDSYTGELFF.

CDR3 DNA sequence: TGCGCCAGCAGCCAAGAAGTAGGGCGAGCGGGGGGGTACAATGAGCAGTTCTTC. It specifies CASSQEVGRAGGYNEQFF. The rearrangement uses TRBV4-1 and TRBJ2-1, with 10 positions matching TRBD2. This CDR3 has 18 residues. Germline CDR1 and CDR2: MGHRA and YSYEKL. The V segment lost 0 bases and the J segment 4 bases; nucleotides outside the gene matches: 9.

This chain connects TRBV28 to TRBJ1-2, with D maybe TRBD1 (5 bases). The CDR3 sequence is 12 residues long. V was clipped by 7 bases and J by 8 bases, with 14 bases between them. Germline CDR1 MDHEN, CDR2 SYDVKM. This CDR3 reads CASTGTRRGYTF. Written as DNA, the CDR3 is TGTGCCAGCACCGGGACTCGGAGGGGCTACACCTTC.

The V and J genes are TRBV6-6 and TRBJ2-1; TRBD2 matches at 11 bases. The junction had 4 bases not matched to a gene; V was cut back by 6 bases and J by 6 bases. The CDR3 runs 14 residues. Germline-derived CDR1 and CDR2 are MNHNY and SVGAGI (reference sequence). CDR3 in DNA: TGTGCCAGCAGCCGGGGACTAGCGGCCAATGAGCAGTTCTTC. Its translation is CASSRGLAANEQFF.